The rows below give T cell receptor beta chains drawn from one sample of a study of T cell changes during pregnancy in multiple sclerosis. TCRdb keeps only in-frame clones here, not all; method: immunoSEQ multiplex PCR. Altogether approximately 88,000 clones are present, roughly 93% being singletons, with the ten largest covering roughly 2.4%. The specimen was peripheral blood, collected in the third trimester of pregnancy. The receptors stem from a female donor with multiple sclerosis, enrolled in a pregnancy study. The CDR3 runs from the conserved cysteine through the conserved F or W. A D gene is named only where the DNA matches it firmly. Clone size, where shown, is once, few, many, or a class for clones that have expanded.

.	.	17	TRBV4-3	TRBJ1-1	CASSQEGGRISNTEAFF	TGCGCCAGCAGCCAAGAGGGGGGGCGCATATCCAACACTGAAGCTTTCTTT
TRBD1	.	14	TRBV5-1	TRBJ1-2	CASTPGQERYGYTF	TGCGCCAGCACCCCGGGACAGGAGCGCTATGGCTACACCTTC
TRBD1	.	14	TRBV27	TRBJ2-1	CASTRGLRFNEQFF	TGTGCCAGCACCAGGGGGCTTCGATTTAATGAGCAGTTCTTC
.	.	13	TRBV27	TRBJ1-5	CASSFLGDQPQHF	TGTGCCAGCAGTTTTTTAGGGGATCAGCCCCAGCATTTT
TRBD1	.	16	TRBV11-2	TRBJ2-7	CASSTRLGQGTYEQYF	TGTGCCAGCAGCACTAGGCTGGGACAGGGGACCTACGAGCAGTACTTC
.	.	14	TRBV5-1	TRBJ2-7	CASSLDRDLYEQYF	TGCGCCAGCAGCTTGGACAGGGATCTCTACGAGCAGTACTTC
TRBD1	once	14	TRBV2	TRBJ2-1	CASTTGTGVFEQFF	TGTGCCAGCACCACCGGGACAGGGGTTTTTGAGCAGTTCTTC
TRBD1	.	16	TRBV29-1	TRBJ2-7	CSVEERVGTGDYEQYF	TGCAGCGTTGAAGAGCGGGTAGGGACAGGTGATTACGAGCAGTACTTC
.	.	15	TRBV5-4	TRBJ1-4	CASSLAGQGGEKLFF	TGTGCCAGCAGCTTGGCGGGGCAGGGAGGGGAAAAACTGTTTTTT
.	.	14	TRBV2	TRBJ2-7	CASSLSPRVYEQYF	TGTGCCAGCAGCCTTTCCCCCCGGGTGTACGAGCAGTACTTC
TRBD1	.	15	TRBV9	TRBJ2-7	CASSERAGGTYEQYF	TGTGCCAGCAGTGAGAGGGCAGGGGGAACCTACGAGCAGTACTTC
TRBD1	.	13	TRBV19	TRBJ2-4	CASLGQGLGIQYF	TGTGCCAGCCTGGGACAGGGGCTTGGCATTCAGTACTTC
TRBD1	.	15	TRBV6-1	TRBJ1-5	CASKQGGNGNQPQHF	TGTGCCAGCAAACAGGGGGGGAACGGCAATCAGCCCCAGCATTTT
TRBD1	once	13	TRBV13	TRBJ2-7	CASSSGQTYEQYF	TGTGCCAGCAGCTCGGGACAGACCTACGAGCAGTACTTC
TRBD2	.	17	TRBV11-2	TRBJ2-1	CASSLEGGLAGGAEQFF	TGTGCCAGCAGCTTAGAGGGGGGACTAGCGGGAGGTGCTGAGCAGTTCTTC
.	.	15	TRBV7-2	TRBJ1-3	CASSYRASLGNTIYF	TGTGCCAGCAGTTACAGGGCCTCCCTTGGAAACACCATATATTTT
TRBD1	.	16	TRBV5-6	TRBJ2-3	CASSFPWDRGADTQYF	TGTGCCAGCAGCTTCCCCTGGGACAGGGGGGCAGATACGCAGTATTTT
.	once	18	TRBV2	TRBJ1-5	CASSDWYPGRGGNQPQHF	TGTGCCAGCAGTGATTGGTACCCGGGCAGGGGTGGCAATCAGCCCCAGCATTTT
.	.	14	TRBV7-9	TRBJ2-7	CASSRAGSVAEQYF	TGTGCCAGCAGCCGGGCCGGGAGTGTAGCCGAGCAGTACTTC
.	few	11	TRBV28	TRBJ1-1	CASGGGTEAFF	TGTGCCAGCGGGGGGGGAACTGAAGCTTTCTTT
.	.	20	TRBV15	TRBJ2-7	CATSRDRAAGTLKSSYEQYF	TGTGCCACCAGCAGAGATCGGGCCGCCGGGACTCTAAAAAGCTCCTACGAGCAGTACTTC
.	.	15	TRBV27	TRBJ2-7	CASSLSARLSYEQYF	TGTGCCAGCAGTTTATCCGCCAGACTATCCTACGAGCAGTACTTC
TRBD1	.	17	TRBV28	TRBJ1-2	CASSLPGQGLLNYGYTF	TGTGCCAGCAGCCTACCGGGACAGGGGCTCCTTAACTATGGCTACACCTTC
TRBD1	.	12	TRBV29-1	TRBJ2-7	CSVEGRQGQQYF	TGCAGCGTCGAAGGGAGACAGGGACAGCAGTACTTC
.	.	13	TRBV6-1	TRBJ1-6	CASTGEVASPLHF	TGTGCCAGCACTGGAGAGGTAGCTTCACCCCTCCACTTT
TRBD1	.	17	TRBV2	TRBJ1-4	CASIRDRVLATNEKLFF	TGTGCCAGCATACGGGACAGGGTCTTGGCAACTAATGAAAAACTGTTTTTT
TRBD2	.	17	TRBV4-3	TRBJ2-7	CASSQEMGLAGDPRQYF	TGCGCCAGCAGCCAAGAGATGGGACTAGCGGGAGACCCGAGGCAGTACTTC
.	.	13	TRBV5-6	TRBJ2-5	CASSLAWRETQYF	TGTGCCAGCAGCTTGGCGTGGCGGGAGACCCAGTACTTC
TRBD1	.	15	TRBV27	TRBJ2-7	CASSFRRQGGDEQYF	TGTGCCAGCAGTTTCCGGCGACAGGGGGGGGACGAGCAGTACTTC
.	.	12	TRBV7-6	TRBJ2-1	CASSLGLNEQFF	TGTGCCAGCAGCTTAGGACTGAATGAGCAGTTCTTC
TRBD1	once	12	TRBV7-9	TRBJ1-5	CASSSHRGLPHF	TGTGCCAGCAGCTCCCACAGGGGACTCCCGCATTTT
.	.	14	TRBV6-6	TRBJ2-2	CASRRGQHTGELFF	TGTGCCAGCAGGCGGGGACAGCACACCGGGGAGCTGTTTTTT
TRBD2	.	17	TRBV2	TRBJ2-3	CASSERGLVGGRNTQYF	TGTGCCAGCAGTGAAAGAGGGCTAGTGGGAGGGCGAAATACGCAGTATTTT
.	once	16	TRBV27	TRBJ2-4	CASSRVAELAKNIQYF	TGTGCCAGCAGCCGGGTGGCGGAACTAGCCAAAAACATTCAGTACTTC
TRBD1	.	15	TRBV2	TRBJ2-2	CASRTGQGDTGELFF	TGTGCCAGCAGAACGGGACAGGGAGATACCGGGGAGCTGTTTTTT
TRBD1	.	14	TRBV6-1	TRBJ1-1	CASRKEQGDTEAFF	TGTGCCAGCAGAAAAGAGCAGGGGGACACTGAAGCTTTCTTT
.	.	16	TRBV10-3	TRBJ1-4	CAISESTGATNEKLFF	TGTGCCATCAGTGAGTCGACAGGCGCAACTAATGAAAAACTGTTTTTT
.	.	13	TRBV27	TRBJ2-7	CASGAGSAYEQYF	TGTGCCAGCGGCGCGGGATCGGCCTACGAGCAGTACTTC
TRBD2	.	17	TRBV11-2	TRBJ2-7	CASSLEKRSGSSYEQYF	TGTGCCAGCAGCTTAGAGAAAAGGAGCGGGAGTAGCTACGAGCAGTACTTC
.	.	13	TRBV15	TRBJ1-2	CATSRTRGYGYTF	TGTGCCACCAGCAGGACAAGGGGATATGGCTACACCTTC
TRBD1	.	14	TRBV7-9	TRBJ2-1	CASSTGTGYNEQFF	TGTGCCAGCAGCACCGGGACAGGTTACAATGAGCAGTTCTTC
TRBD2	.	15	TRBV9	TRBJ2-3	CASSVSGTSTDTQYF	TGTGCCAGCAGCGTTAGCGGGACTAGCACAGATACGCAGTATTTT
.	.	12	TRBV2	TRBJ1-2	CASSGSFYGYTF	TGTGCCAGCAGTGGGAGCTTCTATGGCTACACCTTC
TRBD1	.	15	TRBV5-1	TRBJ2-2	CASSSTSGQGGELFF	TGCGCCAGCAGCTCCACCTCGGGACAGGGCGGGGAGCTGTTTTTT
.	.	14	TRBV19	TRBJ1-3	CASSIGASGNTIYF	TGTGCCAGTAGTATTGGAGCATCTGGAAACACCATATATTTT
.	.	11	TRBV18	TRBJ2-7	CASSPREAQYF	TGTGCCAGCTCACCGAGGGAAGCGCAGTACTTC
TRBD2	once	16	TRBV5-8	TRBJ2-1	CASSLGTSGANNEQFF	TGTGCCAGCAGCTTGGGGACTAGCGGGGCAAACAATGAGCAGTTCTTC
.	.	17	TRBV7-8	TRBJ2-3	CASSLGVGAGGTDTQYF	TGTGCCAGCAGCTTAGGCGTCGGGGCAGGGGGGACAGATACGCAGTATTTT
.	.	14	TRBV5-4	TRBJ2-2	CASSLGQRNGELFF	TGTGCCAGCAGCTTGGGGCAGAGGAACGGGGAGCTGTTTTTT